A single T cell receptor (beta chain) is shown here with its context. Its cognate antigen is unknown. The CDR3 sequence is 13 residues long. Germline V gene data show CDR1 as SEHNR and CDR2 as FQNEAQ (reference sequence). The V segment lost 7 bases and the J segment 0 bases; nucleotides outside the gene matches: 2. The data were taken from a study of shared clonotypes between healthy human individuals. Study-wide findings and caveats: Even with large depth, rarefaction showed that sorted-subset sequencing was incomplete. Researchers sampled blood only, noting tissue repertoires likely differ. Generally, naive subsets came out with larger estimated richness than memory subsets.

Several immunoSEQ plates held equal portions of the genomic DNA taken from each subset. Data came from immunoSEQ multiplex PCR; TCRdb stores just in-frame clones and leaves some out. The sample lists some 1,400,000 clones; over 95% were seen once. The receptor was derived from a man between 25 and 39 years old in good health. The J gene is TRBJ1-1, the V gene TRBV7-9; 7 bases are a match to TRBD1. What was sequenced was naive CD4+ T cells sorted from blood. Subset here: CD45RA+ positively selected. This CDR3 reads CASTRGVNTEAFF. CDR3 nucleotide sequence: TGTGCCAGCACCAGGGGGGTGAACACTGAAGCTTTCTTT.